A selection of T cell receptor beta chains follows, all from one sample in a study of cytomegalovirus exposure and HLA in healthy donors. The data were produced by immunoSEQ multiplex PCR, yet TCRdb's version contains in-frame clones alone and is incomplete. The sample lists some 98,000 clones, 76% occurring once. The source material was PBMCs. These receptors were obtained from a man aged 35-49 years in good health and CMV-seronegative. The CDR3 runs from the conserved cysteine through the conserved F or W. The D gene is left open where the match is weak. Not every row has a clone size; where given, it reads once, few, many or a size class.

j_gene: TRBJ2-2; v_gene: TRBV4-1; abundance: few; d_gene: -; CDR3aa: CASSQDPLAGELFF; CDR3nt: TGCGCCAGCAGCCAAGATCCCCTCGCCGGGGAGCTGTTTTTT
j_gene: TRBJ2-3; v_gene: TRBV10-2; abundance: -; d_gene: -; CDR3aa: CASLAGTPGTDTQYF; CDR3nt: TGCGCCAGCCTTGCGGGAACCCCCGGAACAGATACGCAGTATTTT
j_gene: TRBJ1-1; v_gene: TRBV6-4; abundance: -; d_gene: TRBD1; CDR3aa: CASRPDRGTYTEAFF; CDR3nt: TGTGCCAGCAGGCCCGACAGGGGGACGTACACTGAAGCTTTCTTT
j_gene: TRBJ2-5; v_gene: TRBV5-1; abundance: -; d_gene: TRBD2; CDR3aa: CASKGVAGDETQYF; CDR3nt: TGCGCCAGCAAGGGAGTAGCGGGAGATGAGACCCAGTACTTC
j_gene: TRBJ2-7; v_gene: TRBV5-6; abundance: few; d_gene: TRBD2; CDR3aa: CASSLASLAGAYEQYF; CDR3nt: TGTGCCAGCAGCTTGGCCAGCCTAGCGGGGGCCTACGAGCAGTACTTC
j_gene: TRBJ2-3; v_gene: TRBV5-1; abundance: -; d_gene: -; CDR3aa: CASSYGVSTDTQYF; CDR3nt: TGCGCCAGCAGTTACGGGGTTAGCACAGATACGCAGTATTTT
j_gene: TRBJ2-5; v_gene: TRBV23-1; abundance: -; d_gene: -; CDR3aa: CASSQSPSAGANRRTQYF; CDR3nt: TGCGCCAGCAGTCAAAGCCCCTCGGCAGGGGCGAATAGGAGGACCCAGTACTTC
j_gene: TRBJ1-1; v_gene: TRBV29-1; abundance: -; d_gene: TRBD1; CDR3aa: CSVGTGERGYTEAFF; CDR3nt: TGCAGCGTGGGGACAGGGGAGAGGGGTTACACTGAAGCTTTCTTT
j_gene: TRBJ2-7; v_gene: TRBV28; abundance: -; d_gene: -; CDR3aa: CASTLAGGIIYF; CDR3nt: TGTGCCAGCACCTTAGCAGGGGGGATAATTTACTTC
j_gene: TRBJ2-1; v_gene: TRBV5-1; abundance: -; d_gene: TRBD2; CDR3aa: CASSAYRGGPYNEQFF; CDR3nt: TGCGCCAGCAGCGCCTATCGCGGGGGGCCCTACAATGAGCAGTTCTTC
j_gene: TRBJ2-1; v_gene: TRBV7-9; abundance: few; d_gene: -; CDR3aa: CASSLGVTSEDEQFF; CDR3nt: TGTGCCAGCAGCTTAGGAGTAACAAGCGAAGATGAGCAGTTCTTC
j_gene: TRBJ2-6; v_gene: TRBV10-2; abundance: few; d_gene: -; CDR3aa: CASRQGGGTGANVLTF; CDR3nt: TGCGCCAGCAGGCAGGGAGGGGGAACTGGGGCCAACGTCCTGACTTTC
j_gene: TRBJ2-7; v_gene: TRBV4-3; abundance: -; d_gene: TRBD1; CDR3aa: CASSQGAETGGSYEQYF; CDR3nt: TGCGCCAGCAGCCAAGGGGCGGAAACAGGGGGCTCCTACGAGCAGTACTTC